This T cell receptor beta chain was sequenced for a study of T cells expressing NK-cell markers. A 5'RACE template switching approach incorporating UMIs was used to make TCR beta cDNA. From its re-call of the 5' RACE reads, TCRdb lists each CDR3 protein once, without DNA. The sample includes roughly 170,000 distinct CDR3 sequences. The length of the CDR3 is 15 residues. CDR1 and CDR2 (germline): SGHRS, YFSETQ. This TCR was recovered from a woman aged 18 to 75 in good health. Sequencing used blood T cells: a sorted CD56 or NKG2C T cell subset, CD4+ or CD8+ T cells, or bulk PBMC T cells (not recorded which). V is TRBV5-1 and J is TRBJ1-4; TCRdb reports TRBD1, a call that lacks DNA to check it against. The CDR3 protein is CASSLGQGGNEKLFF.